The source of this T cell receptor (beta chain) is a study of control samples from healthy donors and cancer patients. Sequencing was performed with immunoSEQ multiplex PCR; in TCRdb, only in-frame clones are kept and a portion is missing. The repertoire holds more than 150,000 clones, with roughly 93% as singletons. This CDR3 comprises 16 residues. V lost 0 bases and J 0 bases, leaving 12 bases between the germline ends. The germline CDR1 and CDR2 sequences are SGHDT and YYEEEE. Specimen: blood. This sequence originates from a man aged 50-59 years in good health. The V and J genes are TRBV5-6 and TRBJ1-2; tentatively, D is TRBD1 (5 bases). The CDR3 loop reads CASSLVEGSTNYGYTF. In DNA form, the CDR3 reads TGTGCCAGCAGCTTGGTGGAGGGGAGTACTAACTATGGCTACACCTTC. Based on the CDR3 plus reference TRBV5-6 and TRBJ1-2, the full variable domain is DAGVTQSPTHLIKTRGQQVTLRCSPKSGHDTVSWYQQALGQGPQFIFQYYEEEERQRGNFPDRFSGHQFPNYSSELNVNALLLGDSALYLCASSLVEGSTNYGYTFGSGTRLTVV.